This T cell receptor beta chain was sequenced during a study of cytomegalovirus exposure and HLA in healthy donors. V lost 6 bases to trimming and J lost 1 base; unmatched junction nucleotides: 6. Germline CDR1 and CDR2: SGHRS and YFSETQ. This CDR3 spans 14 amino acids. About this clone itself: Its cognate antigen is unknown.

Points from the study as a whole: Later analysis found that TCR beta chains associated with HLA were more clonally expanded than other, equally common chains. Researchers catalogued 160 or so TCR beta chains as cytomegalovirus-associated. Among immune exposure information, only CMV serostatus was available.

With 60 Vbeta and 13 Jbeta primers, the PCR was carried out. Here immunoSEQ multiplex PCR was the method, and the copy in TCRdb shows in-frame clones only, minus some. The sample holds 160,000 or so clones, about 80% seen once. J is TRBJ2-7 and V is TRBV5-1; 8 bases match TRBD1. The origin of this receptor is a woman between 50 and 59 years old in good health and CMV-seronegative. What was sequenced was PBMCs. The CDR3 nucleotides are TGCGCCAGCAACGACAGGGGAGTTTCCTACGAGCAGTACTTC. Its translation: CASNDRGVSYEQYF.